The 13 T cell receptor beta chains below all came from one sample that was sequenced in a study of cytomegalovirus exposure and HLA in healthy donors. The PCR contained 60 Vbeta and 13 Jbeta primers. Repertoires were generated with immunoSEQ multiplex PCR, while TCRdb's copy carries only in-frame clones and drops some. Of 150,000 to 200,000 clones listed, roughly 87% are singletons. Sequencing was performed on PBMCs. The receptors were gathered from a man aged 45-65 years in good health and CMV-seronegative.

The chain uses TRBV28 and TRBJ2-1, with 9 bases identical to TRBD1. Germline V gives CDR1 MDHEN, CDR2 SYDVKM. CDR3 size: 13 residues. J lost 15 bases, V lost 2 bases, and 8 bases had no gene match. CDR3 region: CASSLGTGTWGFF. DNA for the CDR3: TGTGCCAGCAGTTTAGGGACAGGGACCTGGGGGTTCTTC.

The gene calls are TRBV4-3 and TRBJ2-6; D ambiguous. CDR3 length equals 14 residues. Germline lookup yields CDR1 LGHNA and CDR2 YSLEER. With 4 bases removed from V and 3 bases from J, the gap between germline ends came to 7 bases. CDR3 residues: CASSPLYGANVLTF. CDR3 DNA: TGCGCCAGCAGCCCCCTGTATGGGGCCAACGTCCTGACTTTC.

This clone was observed a single time. V and J are TRBV7-9 and TRBJ1-1; D unclear. This CDR3 has 13 residues. Germline CDR1 and CDR2: SEHNR and FQNEAQ (reference sequence). The V end lost 5 bases, the J end lost 5 bases, and 12 bases lay between the germline ends. In DNA, the CDR3 is TGTGCCAGCAGCGCACAGAGCGGGACTGAAGCTTTCTTT. Its protein product is CASSAQSGTEAFF.

On this clone itself: Germline and junction disagree at one end, which may indicate a read error. The chain employs TRBV7-9 and TRBJ2-7, with D perhaps TRBD1 (5 bases). The CDR3 extends over 11 amino acids. Germline-derived CDR1 and CDR2 are SEHNR and FQNEAQ (reference sequence). This chain's CDR3 is CSSSPGIEQYF. The CDR3 nucleotides are TGTTCCAGCAGCCCAGGGATCGAGCAGTACTTC.

This clone was counted once. The V call is TRBV5-6, the J call TRBJ2-5; 8 bases are a match to TRBD1. Germline assignment: CDR1 SGHDT and CDR2 YYEEEE. The ends lost 4 bases at V and 2 bases at J; junction bases unmatched: 4. The CDR3 extends over 14 amino acids. The CDR3 region has the DNA TGTGCCAGCAGCCTAAACAGGGGGCAAGAGACCCAGTACTTC. This encodes CASSLNRGQETQYF.

The V gene is TRBV27, the J gene TRBJ1-1, with D uncertain. Trimming removed 3 bases at V and 0 bases at J, with 8 bases between. This CDR3 region has 14 residues. Germline CDR1 is MNHEY and CDR2 is SMNVEV (reference sequence). The CDR3 region is CASSFRRVNTEAFF. The DNA of the CDR3 is TGTGCCAGCAGTTTCCGTCGGGTGAACACTGAAGCTTTCTTT.

This clone has more than one count but fewer than ten. This sequence joins TRBV6-5 and TRBJ1-1, with TRBD1 matching 9 bases. The CDR3 has 14 residues. V was pared by 5 bases and J by 7 bases, with 8 bases of the junction left unmatched. Germline loops: CDR1 MNHEY, CDR2 SVGAGI. The CDR3 DNA sequence: TGTGCCAGCAGTCACCGGGACAGGGTCTATGAAGCTTTCTTT. Residues: CASSHRDRVYEAFF.

The rearrangement joins TRBV6-5 to TRBJ1-2; D uncertain. V lost 4 bases and J lost 7, with 13 bases in between. Germline values: CDR1 MNHEY, CDR2 SVGAGI. The CDR3 has 13 residues. CDR3 amino acids: CASSWARATGYTF. CDR3 nucleotide sequence: TGTGCCAGCAGTTGGGCCAGAGCAACTGGCTACACCTTC.

The rearrangement uses TRBV2 and TRBJ1-2; TRBD1 matches 7 bases. CDR1 is SNHLY and CDR2 is FYNNEI in the germline V gene. With V trimmed by 7 bases and J by 1 base, 9 bases remained unmatched. This CDR3 is 15 amino acids long. The CDR3 here is CASMREQGINYGYTF. Written as DNA, the CDR3 is TGTGCCAGCATGAGGGAACAGGGGATTAACTATGGCTACACCTTC.

This clone has a single count. Different DNA sequences within this sample yield the same CDR3. J is TRBJ1-6 and V is TRBV18; 7 bases match TRBD1. The V and J ends lost 4 bases and 7 bases, in that order; junction bases with no gene match: 4. The germline CDR1 and CDR2 sequences are KGHSH and LQKENI. This CDR3 has 14 amino acids. The CDR3 spells CASSRDRDNSPLHF. For the CDR3, the DNA is TGTGCCAGCTCACGTGACAGGGACAATTCACCCCTCCACTTT.

The rearrangement uses TRBV5-1 and TRBJ2-1, with a possible D match to TRBD1 (6 bases). Deletions cut 3 bases from V and 2 bases from J, with 9 bases between. The CDR3 has 14 amino acids. Germline V lookup: CDR1 SGHRS, CDR2 YFSETQ. Here the CDR3 reads CASSSGVPYNEQFF. For the CDR3, the DNA is TGCGCCAGCAGCTCAGGGGTCCCCTACAATGAGCAGTTCTTC. Complete variable domain (other parts from reference TRBV5-1 and TRBJ2-1): KAGVTQTPRYLIKTRGQQVTLSCSPISGHRSVSWYQQTPGQGLQFLFEYFSETQRNKGNFPGRFSGRQFSNSRSEMNVSTLELGDSALYLCASSSGVPYNEQFFGPGTRLTVL.

The rearrangement joins TRBV15 to TRBJ1-5; perhaps TRBD1 as D (5 bases). CDR3 length: 17 residues. Germline assignment: CDR1 LNHNV and CDR2 YYDKDF (reference sequence). V was pared by 1 base and J by 4 bases, with 17 bases between. CDR3 sequence reads: CATSRGGGWRGNQPQHF. The CDR3 DNA sequence: TGTGCCACCAGCAGAGGTGGGGGTTGGAGGGGAAATCAGCCCCAGCATTTT.

With regard to this clone: Compared with germline, one end of the junction differs, possibly owing to a read error. The V and J genes are TRBV7-9 and TRBJ1-4; 9 bases line up with TRBD1. This CDR3 region has 16 residues. Germline V CDR1 and CDR2: SEHNR, FQNEAQ (reference sequence). CDR3 residues: CSSSLDLGQGRVKLFF. The CDR3 DNA sequence: TGTTCCAGCAGCTTAGATCTGGGACAGGGAAGGGTAAAACTGTTTTTT.